These T cell receptor beta chains were read from a single sample in a study of T-cell reconstitution after alpha-beta-depleted transplantation in children. TCRdb reanalysed the PCR reads using MiXCR and keeps one entry per CDR3 protein. The data hold more than 400,000 distinct CDR3 sequences, with roughly two fifths observed a single time. The sequencing here drew on PBMCs, taken before TCRalphabeta/CD19-depleted stem cell transplant. These receptors all stem from a girl aged 2 to 10 with aplastic anemia, due to receive a stem cell transplant. The CDR3 runs from the conserved cysteine through the conserved F or W. The order of the fields is V gene, J gene, D gene, clone size, CDR3 protein, CDR3 DNA. The D gene is left open where the match is weak. Clone size is not always given. Where it is, it says once, few, many or a class for expanded clones.

TRBV5-1	TRBJ2-7	NA	few	CASSLGPASEQYF	TGCGCCAGCAGCTTGGGACCCGCTTCCGAGCAGTACTTC
TRBV4-1	TRBJ2-1	NA	NA	CASSHILDPEQFF	TGCGCCAGCAGCCATATACTAGATCCTGAGCAGTTCTTC
TRBV5-1	TRBJ2-3	TRBD2	many	CASSLDVSGREGDTQYF	TGCGCCAGCAGCTTGGATGTGAGCGGGAGGGAAGGAGATACGCAGTATTTT
TRBV12-3/TRBV12-4	TRBJ2-7	TRBD1	NA	CASSLQGAEQYF	TGTGCCAGCAGTCTACAGGGGGCCGAGCAGTACTTC
TRBV19	TRBJ1-1	NA	NA	CASSIPAGAGTEAFF	TGTGCCAGTAGTATCCCGGCAGGGGCCGGCACTGAAGCTTTCTTT
TRBV10-3	TRBJ2-1	TRBD2	NA	CAISGASGAPYNEQFF	TGTGCCATCAGTGGAGCTAGCGGGGCCCCCTACAATGAGCAGTTCTTC
TRBV9	TRBJ2-3	TRBD2	many	CASSVGLVNTDTQYF	TGTGCCAGCAGCGTGGGACTAGTGAACACAGATACGCAGTATTTT
TRBV5-1	TRBJ2-7	NA	NA	CASNEGYEQYF	TGCGCCAGCAACGAAGGCTACGAGCAGTACTTC
TRBV20-1	TRBJ2-1	TRBD2	NA	CSARAPRTSGRARFNEQFF	TGCAGTGCTAGAGCCCCACGGACTAGCGGGAGGGCCCGGTTTAATGAGCAGTTCTTC
TRBV5-1	TRBJ2-1	NA	many	CASSLDGISYNEQFF	TGCGCCAGCAGCTTGGACGGCATCTCCTACAATGAGCAGTTCTTC
TRBV3-1	TRBJ1-3	NA	few	CASSVQQGNTIYF	TGTGCCAGCAGCGTACAACAGGGAAACACCATATATTTT
TRBV24-1	TRBJ1-1	NA	NA	CATARAGNTEAFF	TGTGCCACGGCTCGGGCGGGGAACACTGAAGCTTTCTTT
TRBV7-2	TRBJ2-2	TRBD2	few	CASSLEGLAAGELFF	TGTGCCAGCAGCTTAGAGGGACTAGCGGCCGGGGAGCTGTTTTTT
TRBV29-1	TRBJ1-4	TRBD1	NA	CSVAQKKGASLTNEKLFF	TGCAGCGTTGCCCAAAAAAAGGGGGCGTCTTTGACTAATGAAAAACTGTTTTTT
TRBV6-2/TRBV6-3	TRBJ2-6	TRBD2	NA	CASSYLAGGPSGSGANVLTF	TGTGCCAGCAGTTACTTGGCGGGAGGGCCCTCAGGCTCTGGGGCCAACGTCCTGACTTTC
TRBV20-1	TRBJ2-7	NA	NA	CSARDVSAFYEQYF	TGCAGTGCTAGAGATGTTAGCGCGTTCTACGAGCAGTACTTC
TRBV20-1	TRBJ1-2	TRBD1	NA	CSARTGGLGGYTF	TGCAGTGCGCGGACAGGGGGCCTCGGTGGCTACACCTTC
TRBV6-5	TRBJ1-1	TRBD1	few	CASSYRGREAFF	TGTGCCAGCAGTTACAGGGGGCGAGAAGCTTTCTTT
TRBV7-9	TRBJ2-3	TRBD2	few	CASSPGLPNTDTQYF	TGTGCCAGCAGCCCGGGACTACCTAACACAGATACGCAGTATTTT
TRBV6-4	TRBJ2-2	NA	few	CASSVFPSKLATGELFF	TGTGCCAGCAGTGTCTTCCCCTCAAAACTAGCAACCGGGGAGCTGTTTTTT
TRBV27	TRBJ1-1	TRBD1	NA	CASRMGVTGLNTEAFF	TGTGCCAGCAGAATGGGAGTGACAGGGCTGAACACTGAAGCTTTCTTT
TRBV5-1	TRBJ2-1	NA	many	CASAGGIYNEQFF	TGCGCCAGCGCGGGCGGCATCTACAATGAGCAGTTCTTC
TRBV10-3	TRBJ1-4	TRBD1	NA	CAISEYGTGLEKLFF	TGTGCCATCAGTGAGTACGGGACAGGACTTGAAAAACTGTTTTTT
TRBV20-1	TRBJ1-4	NA	NA	CSARDRRAEEKLFF	TGCAGTGCTAGAGATAGGAGGGCAGAAGAAAAACTGTTTTTT
TRBV28	TRBJ1-5	NA	NA	CASSLGNLARGGNQPQHF	TGTGCCAGCAGTTTGGGCAACCTGGCCAGGGGTGGCAATCAGCCCCAGCATTTT
TRBV20-1	TRBJ2-1	NA	NA	CSARDPRGVRPREQFF	TGCAGTGCTAGAGACCCTAGAGGAGTTAGGCCCCGGGAGCAGTTCTTC
TRBV2	TRBJ1-6	NA	NA	CASSEEGGSFNSPLHF	TGTGCCAGCAGTGAAGAGGGCGGCTCCTTTAATTCACCCCTCCACTTT
TRBV7-3	TRBJ2-1	NA	NA	CASSLGRGQYNEQFF	TGTGCCAGCAGCTTAGGGCGGGGGCAATACAATGAGCAGTTCTTC
TRBV7-2	TRBJ1-5	NA	NA	CASSLAGARPPQHF	TGTGCCAGCAGCTTAGCTGGGGCTCGGCCGCCCCAGCATTTT
TRBV10-3	TRBJ2-5	TRBD2	NA	CAISESIAGGMETQYF	TGTGCCATCAGTGAGTCGATAGCGGGGGGGATGGAGACCCAGTACTTC
TRBV2	TRBJ1-5	TRBD1	NA	CASGKDRSYQPQHF	TGTGCCAGCGGAAAGGACAGGAGCTATCAGCCCCAGCATTTT
TRBV12-3/TRBV12-4	TRBJ2-2	TRBD1	many	CASIEQGVNTGELFF	TGTGCCAGCATTGAACAGGGGGTTAACACCGGGGAGCTGTTTTTT
TRBV12-2	TRBJ1-5	NA	NA	CASRLVRVGQPQHF	TGTGCAAGTCGCTTAGTAAGGGTCGGACAGCCCCAGCATTTT
TRBV29-1	TRBJ2-7	TRBD1	NA	CSVWDSSSYEQYF	TGCAGCGTGTGGGACAGCAGCTCCTACGAGCAGTACTTC
TRBV5-1	TRBJ1-1	NA	NA	CASSLADERAAFF	TGCGCCAGCAGCTTGGCGGACGAGAGGGCAGCTTTCTTT